What follows are 11 T cell receptor beta chains derived from one specimen sequenced in a study of shared clonotypes between healthy human individuals. Sequencing used immunoSEQ multiplex PCR; TCRdb keeps in-frame clones, though not all of them. The data show around 1.1 million clones, around 78% seen once. Sequencing was performed on memory CD4+ T cells from PBMCs. Stated subset: CD45RA-negative fraction. Receptors originate from a man aged 18 to 30 in good health. Some clones in this sample may be carry-over from other donors' samples.

The chain combines TRBV7-2 with TRBJ1-2; D gene uncertain. The V gene's germline CDR1 is SGHTA and CDR2 FQGNSA. The CDR3 extends over 14 amino acids. Trimming removed 5 bases from V and 5 bases from J, with 15 bases in between. In nucleotides, the CDR3 is TGTGCCAGCAGCCCGACCTATGACGGGTATGGCTACACCTTC. Translating gives CASSPTYDGYGYTF.

This chain links TRBV7-9 with TRBJ2-5; D remains unclear. The CDR3 runs to 15 residues. Trimming stripped 0 bases from V and 2 bases from J, with 10 bases between. Germline CDR1 SEHNR, CDR2 FQNEAQ (reference sequence). The CDR3 loop is CASSLAGVTQETQYF. The CDR3 DNA reads as TGTGCCAGCAGCTTAGCTGGGGTAACTCAAGAGACCCAGTACTTC.

As concerns this clone: With a much larger clone just one base away, this may be a read error. The genes are TRBV20-1 and TRBJ2-3; D is possibly TRBD1 (5 bases). The germline V gene encodes CDR1 DFQATT and CDR2 SNEGSKA (reference sequence). CDR3 size: 11 residues. Written as DNA, the CDR3 is TGCAGTGCTTCTGACACAGGTACGCAGTATTTT. It translates to CSASDTGTQYF.

This clone was detected only a few times. The chain links TRBV7-8 to TRBJ1-5; TRBD1 might be the D (5 bases). Trimming shortened V by 3 bases and J by 6 bases, and 18 bases separated the two germline ends. Germline CDR1 SGHVS, CDR2 FQNEAQ. The CDR3 totals 16 residues. This chain's CDR3 is CASSLGVGVEGQPQHF. The CDR3 DNA is TGTGCCAGCAGCTTGGGTGTGGGGGTGGAAGGTCAGCCCCAGCATTTT.

The gene calls are TRBV28 and TRBJ2-7, with 8 bases aligning to TRBD2. Trimming cost V 7 bases and J 0 bases; bases outside gene matches: 8. From germline, CDR1 is MDHEN and CDR2 SYDVKM. The CDR3 runs to 15 residues. For the CDR3, the DNA is TGTGCCAGCACCGACTTAGCGGGGAACTCCTACGAGCAGTACTTC. Translation: CASTDLAGNSYEQYF.

This chain joins TRBV29-1 and TRBJ2-1; TRBD1 matches 9 bases. Germline V gene lookup returns CDR1 SQVTM and CDR2 ANQGSEA. V lost 7 bases to trimming and J lost 2 bases; unmatched junction nucleotides: 6. This CDR3 is built from 14 residues. As DNA, the CDR3 is TGCAGCGGGGGACAGGGAACAACCTACAATGAGCAGTTCTTC. Translated, it gives CSGGQGTTYNEQFF.

This clone was seen a single time. V and J are TRBV11-3 and TRBJ2-5, with D perhaps TRBD2 (7 bases). The DNA end is a closer match to TRBJ2-7, so the J assignment may be wrong. CDR3 length: 14 amino acids. Germline V CDR1 and CDR2: SGHNT, YENEEA. CDR3 protein: CASSRGAGTYEQYF. The CDR3 DNA reads TGTGCCAGCTCACGGGGGGCGGGGACCTACGAGCAGTACTTC.

This clone was observed many times. The chain employs TRBV7-9 and TRBJ2-2; the D is unclear. In germline, CDR1 is SEHNR, CDR2 FQNEAQ (reference sequence). The V gene lost 4 bases and the J gene lost 5 bases, with 14 bases spanning the gap. The CDR3 has 15 residues. For the CDR3, the DNA is TGTGCCAGCAGCTCCGCCGCCTCCGGGACCGGGGAGCTGTTTTTT. It is translated as CASSSAASGTGELFF.

This rearrangement joins TRBV6-5 to TRBJ2-2; maybe TRBD2 (6 bases). The V gene lost 7 bases and the J gene lost 1 base, with 13 bases spanning the gap. CDR1 is MNHEY, CDR2 SVGAGI, per germline. The CDR3 has 15 residues. The CDR3 DNA reads TGTGCCAGCATCATACACGGGGGGAACACCGGGGAGCTGTTTTTT. This translates into CASIIHGGNTGELFF.

The chain recombines TRBV4-3 with TRBJ2-7; 9 bases fit TRBD1. Germline V CDR1 and CDR2: LGHNA, YSLEER. The CDR3 length is 16 residues. J gave up 2 bases and V 4 bases, and 9 bases lay outside the gene matches. CDR3 DNA sequence: TGCGCCAGCAGCCCTAGACCGGACAGGGGAGCCTACGAGCAGTACTTC. It codes for CASSPRPDRGAYEQYF.

V gene TRBV5-1 combines with J gene TRBJ1-2; TRBD1 agrees at 11 bases. CDR3 size: 14 residues. The V gene end was trimmed by 4 bases and the J gene end by 4 bases; junction bases not matched to a gene: 3. CDR1 is SGHRS and CDR2 is YFSETQ in the germline V gene. CDR3 amino acids: CASSGDRGIYGYTF. In DNA, the CDR3 is TGCGCCAGCAGCGGGGACAGGGGGATCTATGGCTACACCTTC.